This T cell receptor beta chain came from a study of OX40 agonist ivuxolimab in advanced cancers. Study background: Ivuxolimab, an antibody acting as an agonist of OX40 (CD134), was used to treat patients.

The sample holds one count of this clone. No antigen is known for it. CDR3 length: 14 residues. V was cut by 5 bases and J by 0 bases, with 10 bases left in between. CDR1 is SGHAT, CDR2 FQNNGV, per germline. TCRdb's copy holds only in-frame clones and misses some; the assay was immunoSEQ multiplex PCR. In the table there are tens of thousands of clones, over 75% of which are singletons. Findings and limits, study-wide: Mean expanded clone counts were higher in CD8+ than CD4+ T cells. Among some nonresponders, normalized T-cell clonal expansion was also low.

The sample consisted of CD4+ or CD8+ T cells sorted from blood, taken in a trial of the OX40 agonist ivuxolimab. The V and J genes are TRBV11-2 and TRBJ1-2; D is undetermined. The sequence was collected from an adult with an advanced solid tumor such as melanoma, head and neck, liver or kidney cancer. CDR3 sequence: CASSRTGSNYGYTF. CDR3 bases: TGTGCCAGCAGCCGAACTGGCTCTAACTATGGCTACACCTTC.